Only a few counts were recorded for the clone carrying this TCR beta chain. The antigen is undetermined. This sample stems from a study of CD8 T cells in ankylosing spondylitis. Overall study results and limits: Disease-linked clones were CD8+ and relatively rare in peripheral blood. Before this, some motif variants had been reported in reactive arthritis synovial fluid and blood. The study identified a TCR beta motif of roughly eight highly homologous variants that appeared characteristic of ankylosing spondylitis blood.

Researchers built TCR beta libraries using quantitative 5'-RACE with molecular barcodes. MiXCR, applied by TCRdb to the 5' RACE reads, yields one record per CDR3 protein. The repertoire holds 350,000 to 550,000 distinct CDR3 sequences, with roughly 26% as singletons. The CDR3 totals 18 residues. The V and J ends lost 6 bases and 5 bases, in that order; junction bases with no gene match: 19. Germline-derived CDR1 and CDR2 are SNHLY and FYNNEI. The specimen was blood, either unsorted or a sorted T cell fraction (not recorded which). The gene calls are TRBV2 and TRBJ2-5; 9 nucleotides align to TRBD1. The receptor was derived from a male donor with ankylosing spondylitis. CDR3: CASSQQPKFTGGEETQYF. The CDR3 nucleotides are TGTGCCAGCAGCCAACAACCCAAGTTTACAGGGGGCGAGGAGACCCAGTACTTC.